A selection of T cell receptor beta chains follows, all from one sample in a study of blood T cell repertoires in COVID-19. Assay: immunoSEQ multiplex PCR; the TCRdb copy retains only in-frame clones and omits some. The profile shows 40,000 to 55,000 clones, nearly 80% of them singletons. The sequencing input was peripheral blood. The receptor set was obtained from a man in his sixties or seventies with acute or convalescent COVID-19. The CDR3 runs from the conserved cysteine through the conserved F or W. A D gene is named only where the DNA matches it firmly. Rows may omit the clone size; those that give it use once, few, many or a size class.

v_gene,abundance,j_gene,d_gene,CDR3nt,CDR3aa
TRBV7-2,.,TRBJ2-7,TRBD2,TGTGCCAGCAGCTTGGATGGGACTAGAACCTACGAGCAGTACTTC,CASSLDGTRTYEQYF
TRBV28,.,TRBJ1-2,TRBD1,TGTGCCAGCAGTGGGACAGCCCCCTTTTATGGCTACACCTTC,CASSGTAPFYGYTF
TRBV6-6,.,TRBJ1-4,.,TGTGCCAGCAGAAACGCCGGATCGGGGGAAAAACTGTTTTTT,CASRNAGSGEKLFF
TRBV5-5,once,TRBJ2-4,.,TGTGCCAGCAGCTTGGAGGGGTCTGCCAAAAACATTCAGTACTTC,CASSLEGSAKNIQYF
TRBV7-9,.,TRBJ1-4,TRBD1,TGTACCAGCAGCCCCGGGACAGGGGGCAGGGAAAAACTGTTTTTT,CTSSPGTGGREKLFF
TRBV6-5,once,TRBJ1-3,TRBD1,TGTGCCAGCAGAACTCGACAGGGGGCTGGAAACACCATATATTTT,CASRTRQGAGNTIYF
TRBV19,.,TRBJ2-1,TRBD1,TGTGCCAGTAGAGGGGACAGCTCCTACAATGAGCAGTTCTTC,CASRGDSSYNEQFF
TRBV12-3/TRBV12-4,.,TRBJ1-4,.,TGTGCCAGCACCCAGGTCGTAAATGAAAAACTGTTTTTT,CASTQVVNEKLFF
TRBV7-8,.,TRBJ1-5,.,TGTGCCAGCAGCTTAAGTGACATCCAATGGCCCCAGCATTTT,CASSLSDIQWPQHF
TRBV28,.,TRBJ1-3,.,TGTGCCAGCAGTTGGAGGCCGAGCTCTGGAAACACCATATATTTT,CASSWRPSSGNTIYF
TRBV4-1,.,TRBJ2-1,TRBD2,TGCGCCAGCAGCGAGGGACTAGCGAGCAATGAGCAGTTCTTC,CASSEGLASNEQFF
TRBV27,.,TRBJ1-3,.,TGTGCCAGCAGTTTGCGGGGTGAAGGAAACACCATATATTTT,CASSLRGEGNTIYF
TRBV3-1/TRBV3-2,.,TRBJ1-1,.,TGTGCCAGCAGCCATCTACAGGTGGGGAACACTGAAGCTTTCTTT,CASSHLQVGNTEAFF
TRBV6-5,.,TRBJ1-2,.,TGTGCCAGCAGTTACTCGAGCAGGGGTCAGGGTGGCTACACCTTC,CASSYSSRGQGGYTF
TRBV4-3,.,TRBJ2-6,.,TGCGCCAGCAGCCAAGATTTACAGGGCACTGGGGCCAACGTCCTGACTTTC,CASSQDLQGTGANVLTF
TRBV30,.,TRBJ1-5,.,TGTGCCTGGAGTGTGCCCGGGACCCAGGGGCAGCCCCAGCATTTT,CAWSVPGTQGQPQHF
TRBV18,.,TRBJ1-6,TRBD1,TGTGCCAGCTCACCAGGGACAGGAACTAATTCACCCCTCCACTTT,CASSPGTGTNSPLHF
TRBV9,.,TRBJ1-1,.,TGTGCCAGCAGCGCCGACAGACTTTTAGGCACTGAAGCTTTCTTT,CASSADRLLGTEAFF
TRBV6-1,.,TRBJ1-6,.,TGTGCCAGCAGTGAAAACGAGGGTAACAGGGTTAATTCACCCCTCCACTTT,CASSENEGNRVNSPLHF
TRBV5-6,.,TRBJ2-7,TRBD1,TGTGCCAGCAGCGCGGGACAGGGGGCTAGCGAGCAGTACTTC,CASSAGQGASEQYF
TRBV13,.,TRBJ2-1,.,TGTGCCAGCAGCCGCGGCTGGAATGAGCAGTTCTTC,CASSRGWNEQFF
TRBV5-1,.,TRBJ2-3,.,TGCGCCAGCAGCAACCGACAGGACCGCACAGATACGCAGTATTTT,CASSNRQDRTDTQYF
TRBV7-9,.,TRBJ1-1,.,TGTGCCAGCAGCTCCACAGTGAACACTGAAGCTTTCTTT,CASSSTVNTEAFF
TRBV29-1,.,TRBJ1-2,.,TGCAGCGACGACATGGCCACTGAGGGATATGGCTACACCTTC,CSDDMATEGYGYTF
TRBV6-2/TRBV6-3,.,TRBJ1-5,TRBD1,TGTGCCAGCAGCCAACAGGGGCAGCCCCAGCATTTT,CASSQQGQPQHF
TRBV4-3,.,TRBJ1-1,.,TGCGCCAGCAGCCAAGGGGAGGGCACTGAAGCTTTCTTT,CASSQGEGTEAFF
TRBV28,.,TRBJ2-5,.,TGTGCCAGCAGTTTGGGGGGAGGAGAGACCCAGTACTTC,CASSLGGGETQYF
TRBV3-1/TRBV3-2,.,TRBJ1-1,.,TGTGCCAGCAGCCAATTGATCGGCACTGAAGCTTTCTTT,CASSQLIGTEAFF
TRBV27,once,TRBJ2-1,.,TGTGCCAGCGCTAACCCCCGAGAGCAGTTCTTC,CASANPREQFF
TRBV6-5,.,TRBJ2-7,.,TGTGCCAGCAGTTACTCGAGGGGGACCTACGAGCAGTACTTC,CASSYSRGTYEQYF
TRBV28,.,TRBJ1-1,TRBD1,TGTGCCAGCAGTTTAAGGCCAGGGGGCTACACTGAAGCTTTCTTT,CASSLRPGGYTEAFF
TRBV14,.,TRBJ2-7,.,TGTGCCAGCAGTAACAAGGCAGGATTCTCCTACGAGCAGTACTTC,CASSNKAGFSYEQYF
TRBV2,.,TRBJ1-2,TRBD1,TGTGCCAGCACCCTCGAGGGGACAGTTTATGGCTACACCTTC,CASTLEGTVYGYTF
TRBV7-9,.,TRBJ2-7,TRBD1,TGTGCCAGCAGCTTAGGGTCCGGGACAGGGAGGTACGAGCAGTACTTC,CASSLGSGTGRYEQYF
TRBV9,few,TRBJ2-7,.,TGTGCCAGCAGCGTCTTAGGAGATTTCTCCTACGAGCAGTACTTC,CASSVLGDFSYEQYF
TRBV10-3,.,TRBJ1-1,.,TGTGCCATCAGTGAACGGGGGACTGAAGCTTTCTTT,CAISERGTEAFF
TRBV19,many,TRBJ1-2,TRBD1,TGTGCCAGTAGTGTCGAGACAGGGGGTGGCTACACCTTC,CASSVETGGGYTF
TRBV28,.,TRBJ1-5,TRBD1,TGTGCCAGCAGTCGACAGGGGGGTTGGACCCAGCATTTT,CASSRQGGWTQHF
TRBV6-5,.,TRBJ1-5,TRBD1,TGTGCCAGCAGGTCGACAGGGGGCGATCAGCCCCAGCATTTT,CASRSTGGDQPQHF
TRBV4-3,.,TRBJ2-1,TRBD2,TGCGCCAGCAGCCAGAATCCCGGGACTAGCGGGGGATCCTACAATGAGCAGTTCTTC,CASSQNPGTSGGSYNEQFF
TRBV18,.,TRBJ1-1,.,TGTGCCAGCTCACCAGTGGCTAGGAACACTGAAGCTTTCTTT,CASSPVARNTEAFF
TRBV7-6,.,TRBJ2-7,.,TGTGCCAGCAGCTTAGCGGGGGGGCTCGAGCAGTACTTC,CASSLAGGLEQYF
TRBV6-1,.,TRBJ2-7,.,TGTGCCAGCAGTGAAATCCAGGGAAGTACCTACGAGCAGTACTTC,CASSEIQGSTYEQYF
TRBV11-2,few,TRBJ1-4,.,TGTGCCAGCAGCTTATTCAGCGGGAACTATAATGAAAAACTGTTTTTT,CASSLFSGNYNEKLFF
TRBV18,few,TRBJ1-4,.,TGTGCCAGCTCAGAACTGTTAAGTGAAAAACTGTTTTTT,CASSELLSEKLFF
TRBV11-2,.,TRBJ1-1,.,TGTGCCAGCAGCCCCCGGACAGCGGCTGAAGCTTTCTTT,CASSPRTAAEAFF
TRBV11-2,.,TRBJ1-2,TRBD1,TGTGCCAGCAGCCGTGACAGGGCTTATGGCTACACCTTC,CASSRDRAYGYTF
TRBV16,.,TRBJ2-4,TRBD1,TGTGCCAGCAGCCAATCTCGGTCAGGGGGAGCCAAAAACATTCAGTACTTC,CASSQSRSGGAKNIQYF
TRBV5-1,.,TRBJ2-7,TRBD2,TGCGCCAGCAGCTTGGCCGGGACTAGCGGGGTGGGGGAGCAGTACTTC,CASSLAGTSGVGEQYF
TRBV7-9,.,TRBJ1-2,.,TGTGCCAGCAGCTTCCCCAACAGGGTAGAACGGGGCTACACCTTC,CASSFPNRVERGYTF
TRBV7-2,.,TRBJ1-6,TRBD1,TGTGCCAGCAGCTTAATCGCCTCAGGGACAGGGACATATTCACCCCTCCACTTT,CASSLIASGTGTYSPLHF
TRBV5-1,few,TRBJ1-2,.,TGCGCCAGCAGCAGGACCGGGGGATTAACTGGCTACACCTTC,CASSRTGGLTGYTF
TRBV30,.,TRBJ1-1,.,TGTGCCTGGAGTGTAACCGGCCGGGGTAGAGGGACTGAAGCTTTCTTT,CAWSVTGRGRGTEAFF
TRBV6-2/TRBV6-3,.,TRBJ2-1,.,TGTGCCAGCAGTTACTCGGCGGTTGCCTACAATGAGCAGTTCTTC,CASSYSAVAYNEQFF
TRBV25-1,.,TRBJ2-2,.,TGTGCCAGCAGTGAGCGGGGGCACGCCACCGGGGAGCTGTTTTTT,CASSERGHATGELFF
TRBV5-5,few,TRBJ1-1,TRBD1,TGTGCCAGCAGCCCCGGGACAGGGATCATGAACACTGAAGCTTTCTTT,CASSPGTGIMNTEAFF
TRBV24-1,few,TRBJ2-5,.,TGTGCCACCCAGGACAGCACCGGAGAGACCCAGTACTTC,CATQDSTGETQYF
TRBV4-1,.,TRBJ1-2,.,TGCGCCAGCAGCCAAGGTGTCGGGTTGAGGGGCTACACCTTC,CASSQGVGLRGYTF